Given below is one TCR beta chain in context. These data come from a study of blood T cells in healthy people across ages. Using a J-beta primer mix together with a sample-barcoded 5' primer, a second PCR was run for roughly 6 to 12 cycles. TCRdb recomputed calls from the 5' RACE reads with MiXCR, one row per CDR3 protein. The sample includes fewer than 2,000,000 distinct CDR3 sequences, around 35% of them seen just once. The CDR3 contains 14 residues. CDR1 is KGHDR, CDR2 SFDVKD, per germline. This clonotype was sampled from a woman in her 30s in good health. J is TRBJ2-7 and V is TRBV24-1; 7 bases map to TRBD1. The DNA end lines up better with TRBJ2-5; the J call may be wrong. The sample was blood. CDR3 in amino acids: CATSVAGTEGTQYF. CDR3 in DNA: TGTGCCACCAGTGTTGCCGGGACAGAAGGGACCCAGTACTTC.